Sequencing of this T cell receptor beta chain was carried out in a study of blood T cell repertoires in COVID-19. On the study more broadly: Whether acute or convalescent, the COVID-19 samples came from the United States, Italy and Spain. The cDNA or gDNA used as material had been derived from T cells, B-cell-depleted T cells, or PBMCs.

CDR3 length equals 19 residues. CDR1 and CDR2 (germline): MGHRA, YSYEKL. Trimming took 4 bases from V and 1 from J; bases not matched to a gene: 12. In the authors' methods: Cell counts per sample came from amplifying reference gene primers. The method was immunoSEQ multiplex PCR; TCRdb's version includes in-frame clones alone and lacks a portion of them. The V and J calls and the clone size are those of that table, but D and trimming were determined from the DNA. The sample lists some 150,000 clones, 70% to 90% occurring once. This clone was seen only once. The sequencing input was peripheral blood. J is TRBJ1-5 and V is TRBV4-1, with 11 bases fitting TRBD1. This receptor was obtained from a human donor with acute or convalescent COVID-19. The donor label of this sample is uncertain. In DNA, the CDR3 is TGCGCCAGCAGCCTCGGGGACAGGGGGTATGATAGGAGCAATCAGCCCCAGCATTTT. It codes for CASSLGDRGYDRSNQPQHF.